A single T cell receptor (beta chain) is shown here with its context. Its antigen remains unknown. The data stem from a study of CD8 T cells in Susac syndrome. Study findings and constraints: The study conceded that relatively few individuals underwent its TCR sequencing and HLA analysis.

This CDR3 spans 11 amino acids. Germline V gene sequence: CDR1 SNHLY, CDR2 FYNNEI. Deletions cut 2 bases from V and 12 bases from J, with 8 bases between. The authors reverse transcribed about 0.5 to 1 ug RNA with random hexamers. With immunoSEQ multiplex PCR, TCR beta CDR3 was amplified across 54 Vbeta and 13 Jbeta. A single record per CDR3 protein comes from TCRdb applying MiXCR to the immunoSEQ multiplex PCR reads. The data contain under 25,000 distinct CDR3 sequences, around 92% of them singletons. The material sequenced was CD8+ T cells from PBMCs. The receptor was isolated from a human donor in good health. The chain uses TRBV2 and TRBJ2-1; no reliable D call. As DNA, the CDR3 is TGTGCCAGCAGTGAAATGTCCGTGCAGTTCTTC. Translating gives CASSEMSVQFF.